The 5 T cell receptor beta chains listed next were all sequenced from one sample in a study of control samples from healthy donors and cancer patients. The repertoire was sequenced with immunoSEQ multiplex PCR; TCRdb's copy has only in-frame clones and lacks some. The sample includes roughly 120,000 clones, 93% of them seen just once. The specimen was blood. These receptor sequences come from a man younger than 45 in good health.

The rearrangement links TRBV27 to TRBJ1-6, with TRBD1 as a possible D gene (6 bases). Germline V gene sequence: CDR1 MNHEY, CDR2 SMNVEV (reference sequence). V dropped 4 bases and J dropped 6 bases, with 10 bases sitting between them. The CDR3 has 14 amino acids. The CDR3 DNA reads TGTGCCAGCAGTTACCGACAGGCTAATTCACCCCTCCACTTT. Translating it yields CASSYRQANSPLHF.

V is TRBV7-2 and J is TRBJ2-4; TRBD1 might be the D (6 bases). This CDR3 has 14 residues. The germline gives CDR1 SGHTA, CDR2 FQGNSA. V was shortened by 6 bases and J by 9 bases, with 18 bases between the two germline ends. The CDR3, as DNA: TGTGCCAGCAGTTATGACAGGACCGAGACCATTCAGTACTTC. Its protein product is CASSYDRTETIQYF. Full variable domain (rest looked up from reference TRBV7-2 and TRBJ2-4): GAGVSQSPSNKVTEKGKDVELRCDPISGHTALYWYRQSLGQGLEFLIYFQGNSAPDKSGLPSDRFSAERTGGSVSTLTIQRTQQEDSAVYLCASSYDRTETIQYFGAGTRLSVL.

The chain joins TRBV28 to TRBJ2-7; D may correspond to TRBD1 or TRBD2 (5 bases each). Germline values: CDR1 MDHEN, CDR2 SYDVKM. V was shortened by 6 bases and J by 9 bases, with 12 bases between the two germline ends. The CDR3 is 11 amino acids. The CDR3 DNA follows: TGTGCCAGCAGGTCTAAGGGGAGGCAGTACTTC. This encodes CASRSKGRQYF.

The chain links TRBV30 to TRBJ1-1, with 12 bases fitting TRBD1. Germline CDR1 and CDR2: GTSNPN and SVGIG (reference sequence). V gave up 7 bases and J gave up 6 bases; unmatched junction bases: 9. CDR3 length equals 14 residues. The CDR3 spells CASGGTGGLAEAFF. The CDR3 coding sequence is TGTGCCTCTGGGGGGACAGGGGGCTTGGCTGAAGCTTTCTTT.

V gene TRBV6-5 combines with J gene TRBJ2-2; the D gene is possibly TRBD1 (6 bases). CDR3 length: 16 amino acids. With 0 bases removed from V and 2 bases from J, the gap between germline ends came to 10 bases. The V gene's germline CDR1 is MNHEY and CDR2 SVGAGI. The CDR3 loop reads CASSYSGAVNTGELFF. As DNA, the CDR3 is TGTGCCAGCAGTTACTCGGGGGCTGTAAACACCGGGGAGCTGTTTTTT.